The clone carrying this TCR beta chain is deemed medium-sized (0.01 to 0.1%). Its antigen is currently unknown. A library made for alpha chains picked up this beta chain off target, so its size means little. CDR3 length: 14 residues. The J segment lost 9 bases and the V segment lost 6 bases, leaving 8 bases of the junction unmatched. The data belong to a study of spatial heterogeneity in lung cancer. About the research overall: The study consistently detected more beta-chain than alpha-chain sequences.

Findings and caveats of the study: Nonsynonymous mutations, ubiquitous and regional, were tracked respectively by counts of ubiquitous and regional expanded TCRs. For expanded intratumoral alpha and beta TCRs, counts tracked tumor mutation counts.

The library protocol tagged each TCR cDNA with a unique molecular identifier. TCRdb redid the calling of the 5' RACE reads with MiXCR, one entry per CDR3 protein. The table lists around 3,000 distinct CDR3 sequences, roughly 6.7% of them singletons. The time point here: sample taken at primary tumor resection. In each case, whole RNA from tumor, nontumor lung or frozen PBMC was sequenced unsorted. The sequence came from a male donor with early-stage non-small cell lung cancer. The sample consisted of lung tumor tissue, taken at surgery. The V call is TRBV12-3 or TRBV12-4, the J call TRBJ1-6; 7 bases agree with TRBD1. CDR3 nucleotides: TGTGCCAGCAGCCTAACAGGGGTGGGTTCACCCCTCCACTTT. Translating gives CASSLTGVGSPLHF.